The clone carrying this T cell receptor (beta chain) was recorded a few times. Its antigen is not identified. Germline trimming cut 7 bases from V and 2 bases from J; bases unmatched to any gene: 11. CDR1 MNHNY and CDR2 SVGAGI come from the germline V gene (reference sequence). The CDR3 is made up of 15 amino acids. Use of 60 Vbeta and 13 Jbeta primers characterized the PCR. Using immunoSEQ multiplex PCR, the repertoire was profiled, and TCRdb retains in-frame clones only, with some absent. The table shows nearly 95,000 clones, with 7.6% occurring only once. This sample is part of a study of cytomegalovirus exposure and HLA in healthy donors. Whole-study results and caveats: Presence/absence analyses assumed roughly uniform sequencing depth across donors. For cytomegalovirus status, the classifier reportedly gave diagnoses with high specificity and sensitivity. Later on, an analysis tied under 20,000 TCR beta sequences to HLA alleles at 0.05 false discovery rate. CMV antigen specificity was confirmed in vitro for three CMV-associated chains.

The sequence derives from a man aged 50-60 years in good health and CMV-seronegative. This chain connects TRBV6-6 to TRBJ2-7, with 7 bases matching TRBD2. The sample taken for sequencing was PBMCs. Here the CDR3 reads CASTNPLAATYEQYF. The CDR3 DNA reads TGTGCCAGCACCAACCCTCTAGCGGCGACCTACGAGCAGTACTTC.